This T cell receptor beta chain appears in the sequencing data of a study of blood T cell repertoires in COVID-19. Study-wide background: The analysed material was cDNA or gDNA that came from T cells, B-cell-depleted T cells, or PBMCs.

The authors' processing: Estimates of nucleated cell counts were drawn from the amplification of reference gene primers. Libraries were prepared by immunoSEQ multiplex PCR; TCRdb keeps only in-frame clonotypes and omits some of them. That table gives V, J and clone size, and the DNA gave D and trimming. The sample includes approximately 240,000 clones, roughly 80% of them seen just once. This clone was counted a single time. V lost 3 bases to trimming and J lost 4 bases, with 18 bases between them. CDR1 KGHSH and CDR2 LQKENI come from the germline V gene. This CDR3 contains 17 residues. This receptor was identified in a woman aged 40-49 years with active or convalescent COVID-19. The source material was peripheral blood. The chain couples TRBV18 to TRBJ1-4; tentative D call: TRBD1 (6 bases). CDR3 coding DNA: TGTGCCAGCTCACCCCGCGGAGGAGGACAGCTTAATGAAAAACTGTTTTTT. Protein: CASSPRGGGQLNEKLFF.